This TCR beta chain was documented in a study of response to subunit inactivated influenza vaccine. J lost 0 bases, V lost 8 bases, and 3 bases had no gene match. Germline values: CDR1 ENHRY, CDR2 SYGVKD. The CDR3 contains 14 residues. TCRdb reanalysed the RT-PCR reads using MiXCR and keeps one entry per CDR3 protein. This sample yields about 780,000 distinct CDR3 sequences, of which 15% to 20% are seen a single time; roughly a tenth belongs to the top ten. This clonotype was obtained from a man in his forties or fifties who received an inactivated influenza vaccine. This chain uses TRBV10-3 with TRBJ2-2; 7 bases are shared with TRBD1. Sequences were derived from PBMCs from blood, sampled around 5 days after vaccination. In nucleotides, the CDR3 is TGTGCCATCCCGACAGGGCCGAACACCGGGGAGCTGTTTTTT. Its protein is CAIPTGPNTGELFF.